The 7 T cell receptor beta chains below come from one sample, sequenced in a study of shared clonotypes between healthy human individuals (dated by TCRdb to the early 2020s). Libraries were prepared through the immunoSEQ multiplex PCR assay. The clones in this table, taken by TCRdb from immuneACCESS, are in-frame only. Not every clone is retained; where verified, under half of the shortfall comes from an unresolved V gene, and the cause of the rest is unknown. The sample table shows 2 million to 2.5 million clones, and roughly 90% are seen once. 0.3% to 0.4% of the sample is in the top ten clones. The specimen was naive CD4+ T cells from PBMCs. Read against the paper, the sample's cell subset or site label means: CD45RA+ positively selected. These receptors all stem from a man younger than 35 in good health. Some clones in this sample may be carry-over from other donors' samples.

With respect to this clone: The sample has other DNA sequences that encode this CDR3 too. This sequence joins TRBV28 and TRBJ2-1; no clear D. Germline CDR1 reads MDHEN; CDR2 reads SYDVKM. The CDR3 loop spans 12 amino acids. Trimming pared 2 bases from V and 7 bases from J, leaving 6 bases between. The CDR3 protein is CASSLIRNEQFF. CDR3 DNA: TGTGCCAGCAGTTTAATAAGAAATGAGCAGTTCTTC.

As DNA, the CDR3 is TGTGCCAGCAGAACACCGGGGCCCTCTGGAAACACCATATATTTT. This codes for CASRTPGPSGNTIYF. This chain joins TRBV6-5 and TRBJ1-3; possible D gene TRBD1, 5 bases. The CDR3 runs to 15 residues. Germline CDR1 reads MNHEY; CDR2 reads SVGAGI. V was pared by 6 bases and J by 0 bases, with 12 bases between.

This chain connects TRBV11-2 to TRBJ2-7, with D tentatively TRBD1 or TRBD2 (5 bases each). The germline V and J ends were trimmed by 1 base and 0 bases, with 13 bases remaining between them. CDR1 and CDR2 from the germline V gene are SGHAT and FQNNGV. The CDR3 spans 16 residues. CDR3 in DNA: TGTGCCAGCAGCTTAGCCTGGGGACGAGGCTCCTACGAGCAGTACTTC. This gives the protein CASSLAWGRGSYEQYF.

This chain connects TRBV6-1 to TRBJ1-4; 9 bases are shared with TRBD1. CDR3 length equals 14 residues. Germline CDR1 reads MNHNS; CDR2 reads SASEGT. V was clipped by 6 bases and J by 8 bases; unmatched bases: 7. The CDR3 DNA reads as TGTGCCAGCAGGGGAGACAGGGGGGACGAAAAACTGTTTTTT. Its translation: CASRGDRGDEKLFF.

The chain carries TRBV2 and TRBJ1-5; D is perhaps TRBD1 (5 bases). The CDR3 covers 13 residues. Trimming left V 6 bases short and J 6 bases short, with 12 bases between. CDR1 is SNHLY, CDR2 FYNNEI, per germline. The CDR3 loop is CASSATQGQPQHF. The CDR3 nucleotides read TGTGCCAGCAGCGCGACCCAGGGTCAGCCCCAGCATTTT.

The sample holds a few counts of this clone. V is TRBV10-3 and J is TRBJ1-1; TRBD1 is a possible D gene (5 bases). Germline loops: CDR1 ENHRY, CDR2 SYGVKD. V was pared by 6 bases and J by 0 bases, with 11 bases between. The CDR3 contains 14 residues. CDR3 residues: CAISPQGMNTEAFF. The CDR3 DNA is TGTGCCATCAGCCCGCAGGGAATGAACACTGAAGCTTTCTTT.

The chain has TRBV28 and TRBJ2-3; no definite D call. The CDR3 runs 12 residues. Germline assignment: CDR1 MDHEN and CDR2 SYDVKM. The V and J ends lost 10 bases and 0 bases respectively, with 8 bases between them. In nucleotides, the CDR3 is TGTGCCACCGCGACTAGCACAGATACGCAGTATTTT. Translating gives CATATSTDTQYF.